This T cell receptor beta chain is drawn from a study of OX40 agonist ivuxolimab in advanced cancers. Study in general: Ivuxolimab, an agonist antibody against OX40 (CD134), was given to patients. Those enrolled were about 82% male, with a mean age of 60 years and ages from about 20 to 85.

Here immunoSEQ multiplex PCR was the method, and the copy in TCRdb shows in-frame clones only, minus some. Of about 77,000 clones in the sample, roughly 92% were seen once. As concerns this clone: No antigen is known for it.

Germline V gene data show CDR1 as SGHAT and CDR2 as FQNNGV. V gave up 5 bases and J gave up 0 bases, with 10 bases separating them. The CDR3 is made up of 14 amino acids. Study-wide results and limits: Low normalized T-cell clonal expansion was additionally recorded for some nonresponders. On average, a greater number of expanded clones characterised CD8+ T cells relative to CD4+.

This sequence originates from an adult with an advanced solid tumor such as melanoma, head and neck, liver or kidney cancer. The material sequenced was CD4+ or CD8+ T cells sorted from blood, taken in a trial of the OX40 agonist ivuxolimab. The V call is TRBV11-2, the J call TRBJ2-5, with D unresolved. CDR3 sequence: CASSPGPNQETQYF. Written as DNA, the CDR3 is TGTGCCAGCAGCCCCGGACCGAACCAAGAGACCCAGTACTTC. Using reference TRBV11-2 and TRBJ2-5 for the parts outside the CDR3, the full variable domain is EAGVAQSPRYKIIEKRQSVAFWCNPISGHATLYWYQQILGQGPKLLIQFQNNGVVDDSQLPKDRFSAERLKGVDSTLKIQPAKLEDSAVYLCASSPGPNQETQYFGPGTRLLVL.